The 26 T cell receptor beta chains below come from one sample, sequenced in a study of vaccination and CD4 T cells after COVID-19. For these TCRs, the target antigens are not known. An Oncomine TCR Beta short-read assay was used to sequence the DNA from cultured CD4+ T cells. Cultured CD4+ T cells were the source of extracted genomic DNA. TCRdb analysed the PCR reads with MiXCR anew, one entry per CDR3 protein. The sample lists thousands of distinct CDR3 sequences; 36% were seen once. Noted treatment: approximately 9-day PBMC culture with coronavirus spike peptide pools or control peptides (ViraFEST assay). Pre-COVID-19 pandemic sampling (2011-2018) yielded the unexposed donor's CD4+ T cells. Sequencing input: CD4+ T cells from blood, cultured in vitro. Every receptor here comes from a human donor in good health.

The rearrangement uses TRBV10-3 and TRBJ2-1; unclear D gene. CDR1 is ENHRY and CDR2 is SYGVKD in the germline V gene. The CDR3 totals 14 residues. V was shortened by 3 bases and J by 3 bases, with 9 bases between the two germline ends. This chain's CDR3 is CAISELRFYNEQFF. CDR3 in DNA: TGTGCCATCAGTGAATTGCGCTTCTACAATGAGCAGTTCTTC.

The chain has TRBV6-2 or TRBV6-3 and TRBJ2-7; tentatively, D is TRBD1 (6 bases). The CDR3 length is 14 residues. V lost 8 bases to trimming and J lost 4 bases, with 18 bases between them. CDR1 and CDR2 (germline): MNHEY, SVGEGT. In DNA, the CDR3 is TGTGCCAGCGCCTACAGGGTCCCCTTTTACGAGCAGTACTTC. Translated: CASAYRVPFYEQYF.

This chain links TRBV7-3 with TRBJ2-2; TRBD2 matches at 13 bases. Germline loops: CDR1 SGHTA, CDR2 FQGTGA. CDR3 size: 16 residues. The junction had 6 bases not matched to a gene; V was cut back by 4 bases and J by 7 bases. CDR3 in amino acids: CASSSGLAGAVGELFF. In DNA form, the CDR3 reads TGTGCCAGCAGCTCCGGACTAGCGGGAGCGGTCGGGGAGCTGTTTTTT.

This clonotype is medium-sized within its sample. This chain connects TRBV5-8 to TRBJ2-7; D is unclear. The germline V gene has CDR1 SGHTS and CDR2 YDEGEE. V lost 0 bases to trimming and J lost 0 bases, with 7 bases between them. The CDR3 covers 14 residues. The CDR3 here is CASSLAGLSYEQYF. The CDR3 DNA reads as TGTGCCAGCAGCTTGGCGGGCCTCTCCTACGAGCAGTACTTC.

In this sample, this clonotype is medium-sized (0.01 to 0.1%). DNA for the CDR3: TGTGCCAGCAGTCCCCGGGCAGGGGGGTCACCCCTCCACTTT. It codes for CASSPRAGGSPLHF. This chain connects TRBV27 to TRBJ1-6; 7 bases align to TRBD1. Trimming took 5 bases from V and 10 from J; bases not matched to a gene: 8. CDR1 is MNHEY, CDR2 SMNVEV, per germline (reference sequence). There are 14 residues in the CDR3.

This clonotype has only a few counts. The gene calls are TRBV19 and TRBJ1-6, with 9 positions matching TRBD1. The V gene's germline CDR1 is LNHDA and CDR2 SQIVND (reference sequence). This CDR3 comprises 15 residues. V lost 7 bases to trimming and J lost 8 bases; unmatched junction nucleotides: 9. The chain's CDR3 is CASTGTGRRDSPLHF. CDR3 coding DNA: TGTGCCAGTACTGGGACAGGGAGGCGAGATTCACCCCTCCACTTT.

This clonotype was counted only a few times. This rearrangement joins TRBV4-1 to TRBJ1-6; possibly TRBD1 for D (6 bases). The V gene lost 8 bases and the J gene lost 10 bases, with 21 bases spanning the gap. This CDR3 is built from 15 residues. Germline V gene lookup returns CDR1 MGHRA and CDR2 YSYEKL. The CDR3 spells CASGGQGANGSPLHF. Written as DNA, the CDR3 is TGCGCCAGCGGGGGCCAAGGGGCTAACGGGTCACCCCTCCACTTT.

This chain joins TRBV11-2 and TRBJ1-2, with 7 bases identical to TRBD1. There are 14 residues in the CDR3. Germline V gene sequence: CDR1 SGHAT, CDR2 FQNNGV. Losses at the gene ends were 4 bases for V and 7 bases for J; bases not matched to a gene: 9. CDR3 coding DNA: TGTGCCAGCAGCTCACTACAGGGGAATCTTGGCTACACCTTC. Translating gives CASSSLQGNLGYTF.

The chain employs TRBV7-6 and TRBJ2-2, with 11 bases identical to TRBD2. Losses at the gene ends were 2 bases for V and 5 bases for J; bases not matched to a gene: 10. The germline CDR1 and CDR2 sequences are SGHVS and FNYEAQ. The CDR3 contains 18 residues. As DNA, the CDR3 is TGTGCCAGCAGCTTAATTATACTAGCGGGAGTAAGAACCGGGGAGCTGTTTTTT. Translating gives CASSLIILAGVRTGELFF.

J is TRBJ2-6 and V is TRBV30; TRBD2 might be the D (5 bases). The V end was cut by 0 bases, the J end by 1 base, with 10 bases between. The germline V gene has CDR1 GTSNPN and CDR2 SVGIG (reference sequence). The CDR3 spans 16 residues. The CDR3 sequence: CAWSVVGRSGANVLTF. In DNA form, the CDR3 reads TGTGCCTGGAGTGTAGTGGGGAGATCTGGGGCCAACGTCCTGACTTTC.

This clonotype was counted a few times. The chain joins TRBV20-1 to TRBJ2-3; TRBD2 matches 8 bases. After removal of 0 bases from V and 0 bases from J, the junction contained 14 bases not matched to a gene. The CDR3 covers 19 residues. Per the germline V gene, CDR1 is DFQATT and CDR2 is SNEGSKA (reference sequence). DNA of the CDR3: TGCAGTGCTAGAGATCCAAGGGGTAGCGGGGTAACTAGCACAGATACGCAGTATTTT. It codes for CSARDPRGSGVTSTDTQYF.

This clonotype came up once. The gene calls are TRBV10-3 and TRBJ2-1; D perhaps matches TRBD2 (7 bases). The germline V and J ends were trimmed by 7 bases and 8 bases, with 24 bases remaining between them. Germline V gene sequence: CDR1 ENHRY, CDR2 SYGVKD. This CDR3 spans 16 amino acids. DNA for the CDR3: TGTGCCATCACCGGAGGGAGGGAGGAAGGGACATATGAGCAGTTCTTC. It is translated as CAITGGREEGTYEQFF.

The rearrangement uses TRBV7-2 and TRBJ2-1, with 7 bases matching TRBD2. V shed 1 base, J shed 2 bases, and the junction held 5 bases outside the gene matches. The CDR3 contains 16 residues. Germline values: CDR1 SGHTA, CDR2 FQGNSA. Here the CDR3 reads CASSLGPAGTYNEQFF. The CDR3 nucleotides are TGTGCCAGCAGCTTAGGTCCAGCGGGGACCTACAATGAGCAGTTCTTC.

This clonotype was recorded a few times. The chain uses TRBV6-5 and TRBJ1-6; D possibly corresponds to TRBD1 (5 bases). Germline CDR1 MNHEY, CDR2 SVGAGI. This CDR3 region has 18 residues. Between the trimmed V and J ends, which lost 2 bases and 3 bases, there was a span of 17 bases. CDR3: CASSYLRRGGLYNSPLHF. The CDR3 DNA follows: TGTGCCAGCAGTTACCTCCGCCGGGGCGGCCTCTATAATTCACCCCTCCACTTT.

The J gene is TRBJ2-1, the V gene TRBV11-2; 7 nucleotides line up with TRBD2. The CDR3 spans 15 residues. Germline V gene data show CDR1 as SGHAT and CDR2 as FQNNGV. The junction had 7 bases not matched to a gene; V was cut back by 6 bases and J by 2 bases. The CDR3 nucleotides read TGTGCCAGCAGTCGGAGCGGGGCAACCTACAATGAGCAGTTCTTC. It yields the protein CASSRSGATYNEQFF.

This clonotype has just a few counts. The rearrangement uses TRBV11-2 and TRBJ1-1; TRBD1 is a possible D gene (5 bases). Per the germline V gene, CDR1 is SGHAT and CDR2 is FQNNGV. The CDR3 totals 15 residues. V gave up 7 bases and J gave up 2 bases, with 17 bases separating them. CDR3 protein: CASIPGGAGNTEAFF. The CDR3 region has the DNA TGTGCCAGCATCCCCGGAGGGGCGGGAAACACTGAAGCTTTCTTT. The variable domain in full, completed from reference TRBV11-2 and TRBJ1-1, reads EAGVAQSPRYKIIEKRQSVAFWCNPISGHATLYWYQQILGQGPKLLIQFQNNGVVDDSQLPKDRFSAERLKGVDSTLKIQPAKLEDSAVYLCASIPGGAGNTEAFFGQGTRLTVV.

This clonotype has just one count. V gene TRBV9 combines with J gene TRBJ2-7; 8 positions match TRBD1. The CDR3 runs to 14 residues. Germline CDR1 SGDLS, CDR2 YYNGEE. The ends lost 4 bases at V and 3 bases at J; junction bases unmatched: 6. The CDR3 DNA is TGTGCCAGCAGCTACACAGGGGGTGACTACGAGCAGTACTTC. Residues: CASSYTGGDYEQYF.

CDR3 amino acids: CASSLRGRGETQYF. CDR3 nucleotide sequence: TGTGCCAGCAGCTTAAGGGGACGGGGAGAGACCCAGTACTTC. The chain couples TRBV7-2 to TRBJ2-5, with D perhaps matching TRBD1 or TRBD2 (5 bases each). V lost 2 bases to trimming and J lost 4 bases, with 11 bases between them. The CDR3 is made up of 14 amino acids. In germline, CDR1 is SGHTA, CDR2 FQGNSA.

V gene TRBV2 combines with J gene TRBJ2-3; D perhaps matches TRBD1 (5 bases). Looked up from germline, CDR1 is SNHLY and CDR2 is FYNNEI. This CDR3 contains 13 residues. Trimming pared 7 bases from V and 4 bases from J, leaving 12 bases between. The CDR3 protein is CASKEGVADTQYF. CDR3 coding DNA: TGTGCCAGCAAGGAAGGGGTAGCAGATACGCAGTATTTT.

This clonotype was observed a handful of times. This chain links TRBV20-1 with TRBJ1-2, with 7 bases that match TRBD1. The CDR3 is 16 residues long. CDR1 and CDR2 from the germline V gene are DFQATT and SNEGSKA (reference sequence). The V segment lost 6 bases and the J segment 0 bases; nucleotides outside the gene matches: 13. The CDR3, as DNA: TGCAGTGCAATGGGGACAGCTGGGCTAGCTAACTATGGCTACACCTTC. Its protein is CSAMGTAGLANYGYTF.

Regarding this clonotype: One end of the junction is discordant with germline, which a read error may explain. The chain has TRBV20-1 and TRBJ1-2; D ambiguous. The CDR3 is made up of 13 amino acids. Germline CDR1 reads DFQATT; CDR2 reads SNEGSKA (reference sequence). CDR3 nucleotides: TGCAGTGCCAGAGAGGCAGCTAACTATGGCTACACCTTC. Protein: CSAREAANYGYTF.

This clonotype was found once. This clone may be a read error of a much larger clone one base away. The CDR3 spells CASSAWGTDNLPLHF. The DNA for the CDR3 is TGTGCCAGCAGCGCCTGGGGGACAGATAATTTACCCCTCCACTTT. The chain combines TRBV6-1 with TRBJ1-6, with 7 nucleotides matching TRBD1. Germline V gene data show CDR1 as MNHNS and CDR2 as SASEGT. This CDR3 contains 15 residues.

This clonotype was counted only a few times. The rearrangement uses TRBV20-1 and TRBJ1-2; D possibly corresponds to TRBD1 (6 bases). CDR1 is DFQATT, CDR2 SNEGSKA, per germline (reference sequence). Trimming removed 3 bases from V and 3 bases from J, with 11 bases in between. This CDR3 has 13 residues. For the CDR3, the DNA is TGCAGTGCTAGTAGGGGGGGGTACTATGGCTACACCTTC. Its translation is CSASRGGYYGYTF.

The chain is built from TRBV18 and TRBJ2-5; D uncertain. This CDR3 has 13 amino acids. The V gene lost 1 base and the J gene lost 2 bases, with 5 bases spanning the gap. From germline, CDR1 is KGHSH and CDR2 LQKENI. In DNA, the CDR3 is TGTGCCAGCTCACCACATTGGCAAGAGACCCAGTACTTC. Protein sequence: CASSPHWQETQYF.

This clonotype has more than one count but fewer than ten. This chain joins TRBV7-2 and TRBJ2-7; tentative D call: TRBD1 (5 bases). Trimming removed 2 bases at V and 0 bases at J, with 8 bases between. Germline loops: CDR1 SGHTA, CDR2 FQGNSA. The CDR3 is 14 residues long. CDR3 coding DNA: TGTGCCAGCAGCTTACAGGGTAGCTCCTACGAGCAGTACTTC. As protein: CASSLQGSSYEQYF.

The CDR3 spells CSVPPYRRYEQYF. The CDR3 bases are TGCAGTGTTCCGCCCTATCGTAGGTACGAGCAGTACTTC. The V and J genes are TRBV20-1 and TRBJ2-7, with D unclear. The length of the CDR3 is 13 residues. CDR1 is DFQATT and CDR2 is SNEGSKA in the germline V gene (reference sequence). V lost 7 bases and J lost 4, with 17 bases in between.